The rows below give T cell receptor beta chains drawn from one sample of a study of identical twins. TCRdb re-called the 5' RACE reads with MiXCR, one entry per CDR3 protein. Of hundreds of thousands of distinct CDR3 sequences listed, 21% are singletons. These records were also assigned to another study, of T cells expressing NK-cell markers.

The sample comprised PBMCs. The receptors derive from a woman under 30 in good health. Both conserved end residues are part of each CDR3. A D gene is named only where the DNA matches it firmly. Clone size is stated in some rows and not others, as once, few, many or a class when expanded.

D gene,J gene,V gene,clone size,CDR3 DNA,CDR3 protein
TRBD2,TRBJ2-1,TRBV20-1,few,TGCAGTGCCGCACGACTAGCTCATGAGCAGTTCTTC,CSAARLAHEQFF
TRBD2,TRBJ2-2,TRBV6-1,-,TGTGCCAGCAGTCCGGGACTAGCGGGTACGAGGGACACCGGGGAGCTGTTTTTT,CASSPGLAGTRDTGELFF
-,TRBJ1-1,TRBV20-1,-,TGCAGTGCCCTAACCCCCGACACTGAAGCTTTCTTT,CSALTPDTEAFF
-,TRBJ2-5,TRBV20-1,-,TGCAGTGCTAGATCCGGGCTAGCGACGGAAGAGACCCAGTACTTC,CSARSGLATEETQYF
-,TRBJ1-1,TRBV12-3/TRBV12-4,many,TGTGCCAGCAGTCGCCAGGGCGGGGATAGGCACACTGAAGCTTTCTTT,CASSRQGGDRHTEAFF
-,TRBJ2-3,TRBV20-1,-,TGCAGTGCTAGAGATTCCAGAAGCACAGATACGCAGTATTTT,CSARDSRSTDTQYF
-,TRBJ1-1,TRBV12-3/TRBV12-4,few,TGTGCCAGCAGTTTCCCCGTGAACACTGAAGCTTTCTTT,CASSFPVNTEAFF
-,TRBJ2-7,TRBV20-1,few,TGCAGTGCCCCCCAAGGGCATTCGGGTGAGCAGTACTTC,CSAPQGHSGEQYF
TRBD1,TRBJ2-7,TRBV5-1,few,TGCGCCAGCAGCACCAAACCGGGACAGGGCTTTTACGAGCAGTACTTC,CASSTKPGQGFYEQYF
-,TRBJ2-1,TRBV5-1,many,TGCGCCAGCAGCTTGTTGGGAGCGGACAATGAGCAGTTCTTC,CASSLLGADNEQFF
-,TRBJ2-3,TRBV5-1,few,TGCGCCAGCAGCTTGGGTATACTAGCAAGCACAGATACGCAGTATTTT,CASSLGILASTDTQYF
-,TRBJ2-3,TRBV20-1,-,TGCAGTGCTAAGGAGTCAGGCGCCCGGAGGGGAGGCACAGATACGCAGTATTTT,CSAKESGARRGGTDTQYF
-,TRBJ1-1,TRBV20-1,few,TGCAGTGTTCGAGGCACGACGGTGAACACTGAAGCTTTCTTT,CSVRGTTVNTEAFF
-,TRBJ2-1,TRBV13,-,TGTGCCAGCAGAACCTTAGGGCCGCTACTTTCTCATGAGCAGTTCTTC,CASRTLGPLLSHEQFF
-,TRBJ2-4,TRBV12-3/TRBV12-4,many,TGTGCCAGCAGTTTAGGGGGGGCAAGGACCAAAAACATTCAGTACTTC,CASSLGGARTKNIQYF
TRBD2,TRBJ2-5,TRBV5-1,-,TGTGCCAGCAGTTTGGTCGGGGGGGAAGAGACCCAGTACTTC,CASSLVGGEETQYF
TRBD1,TRBJ1-6,TRBV7-2,-,TGTGCCAGCACCCCGCAGGGACAGGGCGGTTCACCCCTCCACTTT,CASTPQGQGGSPLHF
-,TRBJ1-5,TRBV7-8,-,TGTGCCAGCAGTTACCACCCCCGGGCCCTAGATCAGCCCCAGCATTTT,CASSYHPRALDQPQHF
-,TRBJ2-4,TRBV7-2,many,TGTGCCAGCAGCTTAGCGTCGAACGGGGTTCAGTACTTC,CASSLASNGVQYF
TRBD1,TRBJ2-3,TRBV20-1,-,TGCAGTGCTAGCGGCAGGGGGCACGCAGATACGCAGTATTTT,CSASGRGHADTQYF
-,TRBJ2-5,TRBV20-1,-,TGCAGTGCTAGAGATCGGGAAGAGACCCAGTACTTC,CSARDREETQYF
-,TRBJ2-5,TRBV4-3,few,TGCGCCAGCAGCCAAGACGCAGGGTGGAGGGAGACCCAGTACTTC,CASSQDAGWRETQYF
-,TRBJ1-5,TRBV12-3/TRBV12-4,few,TGTGCCAGCAGCTTTGGCGCGTCGGATCAGCCCCAGCATTTT,CASSFGASDQPQHF
-,TRBJ1-2,TRBV27,many,TGTGCCAGCAGTTTATCGGGGGGCTGGGGCTACACCTTC,CASSLSGGWGYTF
-,TRBJ2-3,TRBV9,-,TGTGCCAGCAGCGCCCGGACTTCCTTTACTGCAGATACGCAGTATTTT,CASSARTSFTADTQYF
-,TRBJ1-1,TRBV6-1,-,TGTGCCAGCACCAGGGCCCTAGCCACTGAAGCTTTCTTT,CASTRALATEAFF
-,TRBJ2-1,TRBV7-2,many,TGTGCCAGCAGCTTCCTATCCGGATACTCCTACAATGAGCAGTTCTTC,CASSFLSGYSYNEQFF
-,TRBJ2-3,TRBV20-1,-,TGCAGTGCTAGAGATCCCGGGAGAACCACAGATACGCAGTATTTT,CSARDPGRTTDTQYF
TRBD1,TRBJ1-5,TRBV20-1,-,TGCAGTGCTAGATCCAGGGGGAGCAATCAGCCCCAGCATTTT,CSARSRGSNQPQHF
-,TRBJ2-4,TRBV20-1,few,TGCAGTGCTATAGCAGCGGCATTAGCCAAAAACATTCAGTACTTC,CSAIAAALAKNIQYF
TRBD2,TRBJ2-2,TRBV20-1,few,TGCAGTGCTAGAGCGGGGGGGCCCATGAACACCGGGGAGCTGTTTTTT,CSARAGGPMNTGELFF
TRBD2,TRBJ2-5,TRBV6-5,few,TGTGCCAGCAGTTACTCGGTTGGCGGGGGCCAAGAGACCCAGTACTTC,CASSYSVGGGQETQYF
-,TRBJ2-7,TRBV7-2,many,TGTGCCAGCAGCTGGGACCGCTACGAGCAGTACTTC,CASSWDRYEQYF
TRBD2,TRBJ2-1,TRBV15,-,TGTGCCACCAGCAGAGATAAGGTTCTAGCGGCGAATGAGCAGTTCTTC,CATSRDKVLAANEQFF
-,TRBJ2-1,TRBV29-1,many,TGCAGCGCAACACAGGGGGCGGGAGGCAATGAGCAGTTCTTC,CSATQGAGGNEQFF
TRBD2,TRBJ2-3,TRBV5-1,few,TGCGCCAGCAGCCTGACTCTGGGAGGGCCTTCGAATACGCAGTATTTT,CASSLTLGGPSNTQYF
-,TRBJ2-2,TRBV29-1,few,TGCAGCGCACTACATTCCGAGAACACCGGGGAGCTGTTTTTT,CSALHSENTGELFF
TRBD1,TRBJ2-1,TRBV4-1,few,TGCGCCAGCAGCCAGACAGGGCCGGCGGAACGTGAGCAGTTCTTC,CASSQTGPAEREQFF
TRBD2,TRBJ2-7,TRBV28,few,TGTGCCAGCAGTTTAATGGCAGGTAGCGGGACCTACGAGCAGTACTTC,CASSLMAGSGTYEQYF
-,TRBJ2-7,TRBV20-1,-,TGCAGTGCTAGTGTCGCTCTCTCCTACGAGCAGTACTTC,CSASVALSYEQYF
-,TRBJ1-1,TRBV29-1,few,TGCAGCGTTGCCCTCCGCCAGGACACTGAAGCTTTCTTT,CSVALRQDTEAFF
-,TRBJ2-1,TRBV5-1,many,TGTGCCAGCAGCTTGGGGCAGCACAATGAGCAGTTCTTC,CASSLGQHNEQFF
-,TRBJ2-7,TRBV6-5,few,TGTGCCAGCAGTTCCCCAGGGGTGAGCTCCTACGAGCAGTACTTC,CASSSPGVSSYEQYF
TRBD1,TRBJ2-7,TRBV10-3,few,TGTGCCATCAGTGGGAGACAGGGGGGTGACGAGCAGTACTTC,CAISGRQGGDEQYF
-,TRBJ2-7,TRBV10-3,few,TGTGCCATCAGTCCGAGCTCCTACGAGCAGTACTTC,CAISPSSYEQYF
-,TRBJ1-4,TRBV9,many,TGTGCCAGCAGCGCCGGGGCAACTAATGAAAAACTGTTTTTT,CASSAGATNEKLFF
-,TRBJ2-3,TRBV29-1,-,TGCAGCGTTGATAGAACCCACCACACAGATACGCAGTATTTT,CSVDRTHHTDTQYF